This note documents a single T cell receptor (beta chain) sequence. The ends were cut back, 6 bases at V and 4 bases at J, with 18 bases in the middle. The CDR3 consists of 15 residues. The germline V gene has CDR1 LNHDA and CDR2 SQIVND (reference sequence). In the original processing: Amplification of reference gene primers was used by the study to estimate nucleated cell counts. Sequencing was performed with immunoSEQ multiplex PCR; in TCRdb, only in-frame clones are kept and a portion is missing. That table supplies the V and J calls and clone size; D and trimming were determined from the DNA. In the table there are about 41,000 clones, around 81% of which are singletons. The entry originates in a study of blood T cell repertoires in COVID-19. Study background: COVID-19 samples from acute and convalescent phases originated in the United States, Italy and Spain. Sample material is recorded as cDNA or gDNA derived from T cells, B-cell-depleted T cells, or PBMCs.

This chain uses TRBV19 with TRBJ1-1; D is unresolved. The sequenced sample was peripheral blood. The receptor comes from a man aged 40-55 years with active or convalescent COVID-19. The CDR3 loop reads CASRSGSVGGTEAFF. The CDR3, as DNA: TGTGCCAGTAGGTCGGGATCCGTCGGCGGCACTGAAGCTTTCTTT.